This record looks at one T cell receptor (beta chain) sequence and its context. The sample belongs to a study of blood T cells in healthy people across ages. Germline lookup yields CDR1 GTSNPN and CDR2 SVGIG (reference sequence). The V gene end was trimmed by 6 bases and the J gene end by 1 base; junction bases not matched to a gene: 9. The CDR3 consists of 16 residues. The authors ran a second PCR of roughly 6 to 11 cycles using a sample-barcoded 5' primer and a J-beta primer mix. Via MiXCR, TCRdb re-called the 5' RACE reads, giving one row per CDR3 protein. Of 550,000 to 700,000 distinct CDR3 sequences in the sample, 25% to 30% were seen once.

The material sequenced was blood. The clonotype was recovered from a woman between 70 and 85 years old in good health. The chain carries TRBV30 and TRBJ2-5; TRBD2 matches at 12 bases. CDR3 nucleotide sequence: TGTGCCTGCGATCTAGCGGGGGGGCCGGCCCAAGAGACCCAGTACTTC. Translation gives CACDLAGGPAQETQYF. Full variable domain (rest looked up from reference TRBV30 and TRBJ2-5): SQTIHQWPATLVQPVGSPLSLECTVEGTSNPNLYWYRQAAGRGLQLLFYSVGIGQISSEVPQNLSASRPQDRQFILSSKKLLLSDSGFYLCACDLAGGPAQETQYFGPGTRLLVL.